What follows describes a single T cell receptor (beta chain). Its antigen is as yet unknown. Time point indicated: blood 2 weeks post-SBRT. Described treatment: 15 Gy SBRT to primary tumor, nephrectomy 4 weeks later. After SBRT, blood was collected at 2 and 4 weeks, plus baseline. The tumor was a clear cell renal cell carcinoma. This sample is drawn from a study of radiation and T cells in renal cell carcinoma. Points from the study as a whole: Baseline intratumoral clonotype presence is unknown without pretreatment biopsies.

The CDR3 consists of 15 residues. Trimming stripped 3 bases from V and 4 bases from J, with 18 bases between. From germline, CDR1 is GTSNPN and CDR2 SVGIG (reference sequence). The data were produced by immunoSEQ multiplex PCR, yet TCRdb's version contains in-frame clones alone and is incomplete. Here the sample spans tens of thousands of clones, just over 85% being singletons. Material: blood, obtained from a patient whose treatment included radiotherapy and nephrectomy. The sequence was collected from a woman aged 50 to 65 with renal cell carcinoma. The V call is TRBV30, the J call TRBJ1-2, with D perhaps matching TRBD1 (6 bases). The CDR3 loop is CAWRAQTGSFYGYTF. CDR3 DNA sequence: TGTGCCTGGAGGGCACAAACAGGGAGCTTCTATGGCTACACCTTC.